The 26 T cell receptor beta chains in this list originate from one sample, sequenced in a study of technical replicates of blood from a handful of donors. TCRdb's table, derived via immunoSEQ multiplex PCR, lists solely in-frame clones and lacks some. Of roughly 59,000 clones in the sample, approximately 84% were seen once. Material: PBMCs. The receptors were sampled from a human donor in good health. Some clones in this sample may be carry-over from other donors' samples.

The chain has TRBV10-2 and TRBJ2-3; the D gene is possibly TRBD1 (5 bases). V dropped 2 bases and J dropped 5 bases, with 17 bases sitting between them. CDR3 length: 16 residues. Germline loops: CDR1 WSHSY, CDR2 SAAADI. The CDR3 loop is CASSERGVAEIDTQYF. CDR3 bases: TGCGCCAGCAGTGAGAGGGGCGTGGCGGAGATAGATACGCAGTATTTT.

CDR3 loop: CASSERGLAGGVRRTQYF. The CDR3 coding sequence is TGCGCCAGCAGCGAAAGAGGGCTAGCGGGGGGGGTCCGAAGGACCCAGTACTTC. J is TRBJ2-5 and V is TRBV4-3, with TRBD2 identical over 12 bases. Germline V gene lookup returns CDR1 LGHNA and CDR2 YSLEER. The CDR3 length is 18 residues. V shed 5 bases and J 7 bases; nucleotides not matched to a gene: 17.

The chain links TRBV6-5 to TRBJ1-6, with 8 positions matching TRBD1. This CDR3 is built from 15 residues. From germline, CDR1 is MNHEY and CDR2 SVGAGI. The CDR3: CATRGQGAINSPLHF. CDR3 DNA sequence: TGTGCTACCAGAGGCCAGGGGGCTATTAATTCACCCCTCCACTTT.

This clone has only one observation. This chain joins TRBV7-2 and TRBJ1-3, with 7 positions matching TRBD1. The germline V gene encodes CDR1 SGHTA and CDR2 FQGNSA. After removal of 2 bases from V and 2 bases from J, the junction contained 3 bases not matched to a gene. The CDR3 contains 15 residues. This CDR3 reads CASSLSGTAGNTIYF. The CDR3 DNA follows: TGTGCCAGCAGCTTAAGTGGGACAGCTGGAAACACCATATATTTT. The entire variable domain, with the rest obtained from reference TRBV7-2 and TRBJ1-3, is as follows: GAGVSQSPSNKVTEKGKDVELRCDPISGHTALYWYRQSLGQGLEFLIYFQGNSAPDKSGLPSDRFSAERTGGSVSTLTIQRTQQEDSAVYLCASSLSGTAGNTIYFGEGSWLTVV.

The chain couples TRBV2 to TRBJ2-1; tentatively, D is TRBD2 (7 bases). The germline CDR1 and CDR2 sequences are SNHLY and FYNNEI. V was cut by 6 bases and J by 7 bases, with 16 bases left in between. CDR3 length: 14 amino acids. The CDR3: CASRGGGSFNEQFF. In DNA form, the CDR3 reads TGTGCCAGCAGAGGGGGAGGGTCCTTTAATGAGCAGTTCTTC.

This sequence joins TRBV6-1 and TRBJ1-2, with D tentatively TRBD1 (6 bases). Germline V gene lookup returns CDR1 MNHNS and CDR2 SASEGT. Between the trimmed V and J ends, which lost 1 base and 0 bases, there was a span of 9 bases. The length of the CDR3 is 15 residues. Here the CDR3 reads CASSEESGANYGYTF. CDR3 bases: TGTGCCAGCAGTGAAGAGTCAGGGGCTAACTATGGCTACACCTTC.

This clone was seen just once. The rearrangement uses TRBV5-1 and TRBJ2-5, with D tentatively TRBD1 (5 bases). CDR3 length: 14 amino acids. V shed 3 bases and J shed 1 base, with 10 bases lying between them. Germline-derived CDR1 and CDR2 are SGHRS and YFSETQ. The CDR3 protein is CASSSGRGQETQYF. In DNA, the CDR3 is TGCGCCAGCAGCTCGGGTAGGGGCCAAGAGACCCAGTACTTC.

The gene calls are TRBV4-3 and TRBJ1-4; TRBD1 is a possible D gene (6 bases). Germline V gives CDR1 LGHNA, CDR2 YSLEER. V lost 2 bases and J 3 bases, leaving 10 bases between the germline ends. There are 15 residues in the CDR3. This CDR3 is CASSQMGGPNEKLFF. The CDR3 nucleotides read TGCGCCAGCAGCCAAATGGGGGGGCCTAATGAAAAACTGTTTTTT.

J is TRBJ2-3 and V is TRBV4-3; 11 bases align to TRBD2. Trimming cost V 0 bases and J 0 bases; bases outside gene matches: 8. The CDR3 totals 19 residues. CDR1 LGHNA and CDR2 YSLEER come from the germline V gene. DNA of the CDR3: TGCGCCAGCAGCCAAGATATGGCTAGCGGGAGGACTAGCACAGATACGCAGTATTTT. This gives the protein CASSQDMASGRTSTDTQYF.

The chain is built from TRBV11-2 and TRBJ2-3; 10 bases line up with TRBD1. CDR3 length: 17 residues. The ends lost 5 bases at V and 4 bases at J; junction bases unmatched: 12. The V gene's germline CDR1 is SGHAT and CDR2 FQNNGV. The CDR3 is CASSLGTGAAEADTQYF. In DNA form, the CDR3 reads TGTGCCAGCAGCCTCGGGACAGGGGCCGCCGAGGCAGATACGCAGTATTTT.

The gene calls are TRBV29-1 and TRBJ2-2, with TRBD1 identical over 11 bases. The CDR3 is 16 residues long. Trimming cost V 1 base and J 5 bases; bases outside gene matches: 6. CDR1 and CDR2 from the germline V gene are SQVTM and ANQGSEA. The CDR3: CSVEGSRDRGTGELFF. As DNA, the CDR3 is TGCAGCGTTGAAGGGAGTCGGGACAGGGGGACCGGGGAGCTGTTTTTT.

Only one count was recorded for this clone. This chain uses TRBV14 with TRBJ1-6, with 7 nucleotides matching TRBD1. There are 14 residues in the CDR3. The J segment lost 6 bases and the V segment lost 4 bases, leaving 3 bases of the junction unmatched. Germline assignment: CDR1 SGHDN and CDR2 FVKESK. Here the CDR3 DNA reads TGTGCCAGCAGCCCCGGGACAGCTAATTCACCCCTCCACTTT. Translated, it gives CASSPGTANSPLHF.

This clone was picked up one time. The V call is TRBV4-2, the J call TRBJ2-5; possible D gene TRBD2, 6 bases. The germline V and J ends were trimmed by 3 bases and 0 bases, with 11 bases remaining between them. Germline V gene lookup returns CDR1 LGHNA and CDR2 YNFKEQ. This CDR3 region has 15 residues. In DNA, the CDR3 is TGTGCCAGCAGCCAGGGCGGGACGTACCAAGAGACCCAGTACTTC. This codes for CASSQGGTYQETQYF.

The chain is built from TRBV4-1 and TRBJ2-3, with a weak D call TRBD1 (6 bases). The CDR3 consists of 17 residues. Germline V lookup: CDR1 MGHRA, CDR2 YSYEKL. Trimming removed 1 base from V and 1 base from J, with 15 bases in between. The CDR3 DNA is TGCGCCAGCAGCCAAGTCTTCCAGGGGCTGGGCACAGATACGCAGTATTTT. Protein sequence: CASSQVFQGLGTDTQYF.

The chain recombines TRBV9 with TRBJ2-1, with 8 bases aligning to TRBD2. V shed 4 bases and J 1 base; nucleotides not matched to a gene: 16. The CDR3 has 19 amino acids. The germline V gene encodes CDR1 SGDLS and CDR2 YYNGEE. The CDR3 sequence is CASSRTSGQGKRSYNEQFF. The CDR3 DNA is TGTGCCAGCAGCCGAACTAGCGGTCAAGGAAAACGGTCCTACAATGAGCAGTTCTTC.

The chain recombines TRBV2 with TRBJ2-1, with D maybe TRBD2 (6 bases). The germline CDR1 and CDR2 sequences are SNHLY and FYNNEI. The CDR3 consists of 16 residues. Trimming took 7 bases from V and 2 from J, leaving 18 bases between them. This CDR3 reads CASTGMVADTYNEQFF. The CDR3 region has the DNA TGTGCCAGCACCGGGATGGTAGCGGATACCTACAATGAGCAGTTCTTC.

Here the CDR3 DNA reads TGCGCCAGCAGCCCTCCCCCGACAGGGGGTTCAACCGGGGCCAACGTCCTGACTTTC. Its protein is CASSPPPTGGSTGANVLTF. This chain joins TRBV4-3 and TRBJ2-6, with TRBD1 matching 9 bases. In germline, CDR1 is LGHNA, CDR2 YSLEER. The CDR3 consists of 19 residues. Unmatched junction bases numbered 14, after V lost 4 bases and J lost 4 bases.

This clone appeared a single time. The J gene is TRBJ2-3, the V gene TRBV9; 7 bases line up with TRBD2. With V trimmed by 3 bases and J by 4 bases, 14 bases remained unmatched. The CDR3 length is 17 residues. Germline assignment: CDR1 SGDLS and CDR2 YYNGEE. In nucleotides, the CDR3 is TGTGCCAGCAGCGCACCCCTTGGACTGGGAGGGCCAGATACGCAGTATTTT. Translation gives CASSAPLGLGGPDTQYF.

The V call is TRBV5-8, the J call TRBJ1-1; perhaps TRBD1 as D (5 bases). Germline CDR1 SGHTS, CDR2 YDEGEE. The CDR3 totals 16 residues. V was trimmed by 3 bases and J by 3 bases, leaving 18 bases between them. The CDR3 DNA reads TGTGCCAGCAGCTCGGGTTGGGGCCAGCGGGACACTGAAGCTTTCTTT. Translated, it gives CASSSGWGQRDTEAFF.

This chain links TRBV7-9 with TRBJ1-2; 8 nucleotides align to TRBD1. CDR3 length: 13 amino acids. Germline values: CDR1 SEHNR, CDR2 FQNEAQ (reference sequence). The trim removed 5 bases at V and 5 bases at J, leaving 4 bases unmatched. CDR3 nucleotide sequence: TGTGCCAGCAGCGTAACAGGGGGTTATGGCTACACCTTC. Translation: CASSVTGGYGYTF.

This chain links TRBV4-2 with TRBJ2-1, with 8 bases lining up with TRBD2. The J segment lost 8 bases and the V segment lost 0 bases, leaving 9 bases of the junction unmatched. Per the germline V gene, CDR1 is LGHNA and CDR2 is YNFKEQ. CDR3 size: 16 residues. In DNA form, the CDR3 reads TGTGCCAGCAGCCAAGACGGAGCTCTAGCGGGCGATGAGCAGTTCTTC. Translating it yields CASSQDGALAGDEQFF.

This sequence joins TRBV15 and TRBJ2-3; maybe TRBD2 (6 bases). The V end lost 5 bases, the J end lost 2 bases, and 23 bases lay between the germline ends. Germline V gives CDR1 LNHNV, CDR2 YYDKDF (reference sequence). This CDR3 comprises 18 residues. CDR3 nucleotide sequence: TGTGCCACCAGCGAGGGCGGGAAGACAGTCTTCCTCACAGATACGCAGTATTTT. Its protein is CATSEGGKTVFLTDTQYF.

This chain connects TRBV4-3 to TRBJ2-7; TRBD2 agrees at 8 bases. V gave up 0 bases and J gave up 5 bases; unmatched junction bases: 9. In germline, CDR1 is LGHNA, CDR2 YSLEER. The CDR3 has 16 amino acids. CDR3 coding DNA: TGCGCCAGCAGCCAAGATCTCAGCGGGAGAGGTAACGAGCAGTACTTC. Translated: CASSQDLSGRGNEQYF.

CDR3 residues: CASSLLFAAQGETQYF. In DNA form, the CDR3 reads TGCGCCAGCAGCTTACTATTCGCGGCCCAGGGGGAGACCCAGTACTTC. The rearrangement joins TRBV5-1 to TRBJ2-5; a possible D gene is TRBD1 (6 bases). This CDR3 has 16 residues. V lost 2 bases to trimming and J lost 5 bases, with 19 bases between them. The V gene's germline CDR1 is SGHRS and CDR2 YFSETQ.

The V and J genes are TRBV7-2 and TRBJ2-7, with 12 bases fitting TRBD2. The CDR3 totals 14 residues. The germline gives CDR1 SGHTA, CDR2 FQGNSA. Unmatched junction bases numbered 3, after V lost 4 bases and J lost 5 bases. CDR3 DNA: TGTGCCAGCAGCTCGCTAGCGGGGGGGCACGAGCAGTACTTC. This encodes CASSSLAGGHEQYF. Full variable domain (remainder filled in from reference TRBV7-2 and TRBJ2-7): GAGVSQSPSNKVTEKGKDVELRCDPISGHTALYWYRQSLGQGLEFLIYFQGNSAPDKSGLPSDRFSAERTGGSVSTLTIQRTQQEDSAVYLCASSSLAGGHEQYFGPGTRLTVT.

The rearrangement links TRBV4-2 to TRBJ2-3; D possibly corresponds to TRBD2 (6 bases). V lost 8 bases and J lost 7, with 16 bases in between. Germline CDR1 and CDR2: LGHNA and YNFKEQ. The CDR3 is 13 residues long. CDR3 coding DNA: TGTGCCAGCTCGCCCCCTCTAGCGCATACGCAGTATTTT. This sequence encodes CASSPPLAHTQYF.